The 27 T cell receptor beta chains in this list originate from one sample, sequenced in a study of HIV-infected patients and healthy controls. Follow-up blood was drawn about 14 weeks, roughly three months, after antiretroviral therapy began. All unsorted peripheral T cells were captured because whole blood was used without fractionation. Alpha and beta constant-region primers primed reverse transcription of about 470 ng RNA. Alpha and beta chain libraries were made separately by chain-specific third strand synthesis with multiplexing indices. TCRdb processed the 5' RACE reads anew with MiXCR; each CDR3 protein has one entry. The sample includes 5,500 or so distinct CDR3 sequences, approximately 8.2% seen only once; the top ten take 20% to 25%. Sequencing was performed on blood, taken during antiretroviral therapy. These TCRs come from an adult with HIV infection.

This clonotype was recorded at least ten times. The gene calls are TRBV29-1 and TRBJ2-3; maybe TRBD2 (6 bases). Trimming removed 1 base at V and 1 base at J, with 9 bases between. This CDR3 comprises 14 residues. The germline V gene has CDR1 SQVTM and CDR2 ANQGSEA. Written as DNA, the CDR3 is TGCAGCGTTGAAGGTGCTAGCGGCACAGATACGCAGTATTTT. Translating it yields CSVEGASGTDTQYF.

This clonotype is judged medium-sized. V is TRBV4-1 and J is TRBJ2-7; perhaps TRBD2 as D (5 bases). With 0 bases removed from V and 9 bases from J, the gap between germline ends came to 15 bases. The CDR3 loop spans 14 amino acids. Germline CDR1 reads MGHRA; CDR2 reads YSYEKL. DNA for the CDR3: TGCGCCAGCAGCCAAGATCCCGCGGGTTCGGGGCAGTACTTC. Residues: CASSQDPAGSGQYF.

V gene TRBV27 combines with J gene TRBJ2-2; 7 bases are shared with TRBD1. Per germline, CDR1 MNHEY and CDR2 SMNVEV (reference sequence). The J segment lost 1 base and the V segment lost 6 bases, leaving 2 bases of the junction unmatched. The CDR3 length is 14 residues. The CDR3 region is CASSYRGNTGELFF. CDR3 coding DNA: TGTGCCAGCAGCTACAGGGGGAACACCGGGGAGCTGTTTTTT.

This clonotype is deemed medium-sized. V gene TRBV7-6 combines with J gene TRBJ1-4; D is unclear. The CDR3 sequence is 16 residues long. Looked up from germline, CDR1 is SGHVS and CDR2 is FNYEAQ. The V end was cut by 0 bases, the J end by 7 bases, with 15 bases between. For the CDR3, the DNA is TGTGCCAGCAGCTTAGCTACATACGGGGATGGTGAAAAACTGTTTTTT. Encoded protein: CASSLATYGDGEKLFF. Complete variable domain (other parts from reference TRBV7-6 and TRBJ1-4): GAGVSQSPRYKVTKRGQDVALRCDPISGHVSLYWYRQALGQGPEFLTYFNYEAQQDKSGLPNDRFSAERPEGSISTLTIQRTEQRDSAMYRCASSLATYGDGEKLFFGSGTQLSVL.

This clonotype occurred many times. J is TRBJ2-3 and V is TRBV6-5; D ambiguous. Germline lookup yields CDR1 MNHEY and CDR2 SVGAGI. Trimming stripped 4 bases from V and 4 bases from J, with 18 bases between. This CDR3 is built from 16 residues. The CDR3 coding sequence is TGTGCCAGCAGTTCCTACTCCCGGGTCGACTCAGATACGCAGTATTTT. Protein sequence: CASSSYSRVDSDTQYF.

This clonotype appeared many times. This sequence joins TRBV7-2 and TRBJ2-5; 9 bases are shared with TRBD2. The V gene's germline CDR1 is SGHTA and CDR2 FQGNSA. The CDR3 is made up of 16 amino acids. V was pared by 5 bases and J by 9 bases, with 16 bases of the junction left unmatched. CDR3: CASSARLAEAEMPQYF. As DNA, the CDR3 is TGTGCCAGCAGCGCACGACTAGCGGAGGCCGAGATGCCCCAGTACTTC.

Relative to its sample, this clonotype is medium-sized. This rearrangement joins TRBV10-3 to TRBJ2-3; 9 bases align to TRBD2. The V segment lost 5 bases and the J segment 0 bases; nucleotides outside the gene matches: 12. The germline gives CDR1 ENHRY, CDR2 SYGVKD. This CDR3 contains 18 residues. The CDR3 loop reads CAISPGSGRIKSTDTQYF. The CDR3 nucleotides read TGTGCCATCAGTCCAGGTAGCGGGAGAATAAAAAGCACAGATACGCAGTATTTT.

This clonotype occurred many times. V is TRBV12-3 or TRBV12-4 and J is TRBJ1-2; tentatively, D is TRBD1 (5 bases). The CDR3 length is 14 residues. Trimming shortened V by 4 bases and J by 2 bases, and 11 bases separated the two germline ends. CDR3 amino acids: CASSSVGGNYGYTF. CDR3 DNA sequence: TGTGCCAGCAGTTCCGTCGGGGGGAACTATGGCTACACCTTC.

The chain combines TRBV6-6 with TRBJ2-1, with TRBD1 matching 12 bases. The CDR3 runs to 18 residues. V lost 1 base and J lost 7; bases outside the gene matches: 11. CDR1 MNHNY and CDR2 SVGAGI come from the germline V gene (reference sequence). The CDR3 DNA sequence: TGTGCCAGCAGTTACTTAATGACCGGGACAGGGGGCATGAATGAGCAGTTCTTC. Its translation: CASSYLMTGTGGMNEQFF.

The rearrangement links TRBV12-3 or TRBV12-4 to TRBJ2-7; D gene uncertain. With 6 bases removed from V and 7 bases from J, the gap between germline ends came to 16 bases. The CDR3 contains 13 residues. CDR3 nucleotide sequence: TGTGCCAGCAGGGACGGACCCTCTGGAGAGCAGTACTTC. Its protein product is CASRDGPSGEQYF.

This clonotype was picked up many times. The J gene is TRBJ1-2, the V gene TRBV5-4; 7 nucleotides agree with TRBD1. V shed 4 bases, J shed 4 bases, and the junction held 7 bases outside the gene matches. The CDR3 length is 14 residues. Germline V gene lookup returns CDR1 SGHNT and CDR2 YYREEE (reference sequence). The CDR3 nucleotides read TGTGCCAGCAGCCCGGACAGGTGGGGCTATGGCTACACCTTC. Protein: CASSPDRWGYGYTF.

There are many counts of this clonotype. The chain uses TRBV21-1 and TRBJ2-7; the table names TRBD1, a call not compared with the DNA. TRBV21-1 is a recognized pseudogene. The CDR3 is made up of 14 amino acids. The CDR3 protein is CASSKSGRGVEQYF. For the CDR3, the DNA is TGTGCCAGCAGCAAATCGGGCAGGGGCGTCGAGCAGTACTTC.

By its share, this clonotype is medium-sized. The chain uses TRBV7-2 and TRBJ1-2, with D unresolved. This CDR3 region has 11 residues. V was shortened by 2 bases and J by 6 bases, with 4 bases between the two germline ends. In germline, CDR1 is SGHTA, CDR2 FQGNSA. This CDR3 reads CASSLWDGYTF. The CDR3 nucleotides read TGTGCCAGCAGCTTATGGGATGGCTACACCTTC.

This clonotype has ten or more counts. The gene calls are TRBV29-1 and TRBJ2-2; possibly TRBD2 for D (5 bases). Germline V gene sequence: CDR1 SQVTM, CDR2 ANQGSEA. The CDR3 covers 13 residues. V lost 6 bases and J lost 3, with 11 bases in between. CDR3 nucleotides: TGCAGCGTAGGTGGGAGTTACACCGGGGAGCTGTTTTTT. This codes for CSVGGSYTGELFF.

This clonotype is deemed medium-sized. J is TRBJ1-5 and V is TRBV7-2; D call uncertain. CDR1 and CDR2 (germline): SGHTA, FQGNSA. The CDR3 extends over 15 amino acids. The V end was cut by 5 bases, the J end by 0 bases, with 11 bases between. The CDR3 sequence is CASSPSAGSNQPQHF. CDR3 sequence (DNA): TGTGCCAGCAGCCCATCAGCAGGTAGCAATCAGCCCCAGCATTTT.

Ten or more counts support this clonotype. The chain is built from TRBV4-3 and TRBJ2-6, with D possibly being TRBD2 (5 bases). The CDR3 length is 16 residues. Germline CDR1 and CDR2: LGHNA and YSLEER. The V gene lost 3 bases and the J gene lost 0 bases, with 9 bases spanning the gap. The CDR3 region has the DNA TGCGCCAGCAGCCACCGGGGTGGCTCTGGGGCCAACGTCCTGACTTTC. This translates into CASSHRGGSGANVLTF.

This clonotype is judged medium-sized. This chain links TRBV4-2 with TRBJ2-7; D gene unclear. Per the germline V gene, CDR1 is LGHNA and CDR2 is YNFKEQ. V was clipped by 0 bases and J by 3 bases, with 6 bases between them. The length of the CDR3 is 13 residues. In DNA form, the CDR3 reads TGTGCCAGCAGCCAAGATCGCAGCTACGAGCAGTACTTC. Translation gives CASSQDRSYEQYF.

By proportion, this clonotype is medium-sized (0.01 to 0.1%). The genes are TRBV9 and TRBJ2-1; D could derive from TRBD1 or TRBD2 (7 bases each). The V gene lost 4 bases and the J gene lost 6 bases, with 17 bases spanning the gap. Germline V gene sequence: CDR1 SGDLS, CDR2 YYNGEE. The CDR3 runs to 15 residues. CDR3 sequence: CASSPGGGGRNEQFF. As DNA, the CDR3 is TGTGCCAGCAGCCCAGGGGGGGGGGGCCGCAATGAGCAGTTCTTC.

V gene TRBV19 combines with J gene TRBJ2-3; 9 bases are a match to TRBD1. Trimming cost V 4 bases and J 5 bases; bases outside gene matches: 13. This CDR3 comprises 17 residues. The V gene's germline CDR1 is LNHDA and CDR2 SQIVND (reference sequence). For the CDR3, the DNA is TGTGCCAGTAGTACGCAGCAGGGACAGGGAGTTGGAGATACGCAGTATTTT. Amino acid sequence: CASSTQQGQGVGDTQYF.

This clonotype ranks as medium-sized. The V and J genes are TRBV19 and TRBJ1-2, with D perhaps TRBD1 (5 bases). CDR3 size: 14 residues. CDR1 and CDR2 from the germline V gene are LNHDA and SQIVND (reference sequence). Trimming removed 7 bases at V and 5 bases at J, with 17 bases between. In DNA, the CDR3 is TGTGCCAGTACTCCTCAGACAGCATTTTATGGCTACACCTTC. As protein: CASTPQTAFYGYTF. The full variable domain, with the rest looked up from reference TRBV19 and TRBJ1-2, is DGGITQSPKYLFRKEGQNVTLSCEQNLNHDAMYWYRQDPGQGLRLIYYSQIVNDFQKGDIAEGYSVSREKKESFPLTVTSAQKNPTAFYLCASTPQTAFYGYTFGSGTRLTVV.

This clonotype was counted only a few times. The CDR3 reads CASTGGNLGNTEAFF. The DNA for the CDR3 is TGCGCCAGCACAGGGGGCAATCTTGGGAACACTGAAGCTTTCTTT. The chain has TRBV4-3 and TRBJ1-1; the match to TRBD1 covers 8 bases. The J segment lost 1 base and the V segment lost 7 bases, leaving 8 bases of the junction unmatched. There are 15 residues in the CDR3. Germline V gene data show CDR1 as LGHNA and CDR2 as YSLEER.

In its sample, this clonotype was seen many times. The chain uses TRBV7-3 and TRBJ2-7; D remains ambiguous. Germline loops: CDR1 SGHTA, CDR2 FQGTGA. V shed 5 bases and J shed 7 bases, with 9 bases lying between them. CDR3 length: 11 residues. CDR3 sequence reads: CASSTPLEQYF. The CDR3 DNA reads as TGTGCCAGCAGCACCCCCTTGGAGCAGTACTTC.

This chain links TRBV5-1 with TRBJ1-1, with a weak D call TRBD1 (5 bases). The CDR3 has 15 residues. V lost 3 bases and J 5 bases, leaving 17 bases between the germline ends. Per germline, CDR1 SGHRS and CDR2 YFSETQ. The CDR3 DNA reads TGCGCCAGCAGCTCCCGGGGGGAGGGGAGGACTGAAGCTTTCTTT. As protein: CASSSRGEGRTEAFF. Based on the CDR3 plus reference TRBV5-1 and TRBJ1-1, the full variable domain is KAGVTQTPRYLIKTRGQQVTLSCSPISGHRSVSWYQQTPGQGLQFLFEYFSETQRNKGNFPGRFSGRQFSNSRSEMNVSTLELGDSALYLCASSSRGEGRTEAFFGQGTRLTVV.

By sample fraction, this clonotype is medium-sized. The chain combines TRBV4-1 with TRBJ1-1; D gene unclear. V dropped 3 bases and J dropped 0 bases, with 20 bases sitting between them. The CDR3 extends over 18 amino acids. Germline V lookup: CDR1 MGHRA, CDR2 YSYEKL. CDR3 loop: CASSQTQFGGPLNTEAFF. CDR3 DNA sequence: TGCGCCAGCAGCCAGACCCAATTCGGCGGACCGCTGAACACTGAAGCTTTCTTT.

This clonotype was seen more than once but under ten times. The chain employs TRBV19 and TRBJ1-4; TRBD1 is a possible D gene (5 bases). V was cut by 4 bases and J by 0 bases, with 9 bases left in between. The CDR3 length is 15 residues. The V gene's germline CDR1 is LNHDA and CDR2 SQIVND (reference sequence). CDR3 bases: TGTGCCAGTAGTAGAGGGACGGCAACTAATGAAAAACTGTTTTTT. Amino acids: CASSRGTATNEKLFF.

This clonotype is medium-sized (0.01 to 0.1%) in the sample. The chain joins TRBV27 to TRBJ2-7, with a possible D match to TRBD1 (6 bases). Deletions cut 2 bases from V and 2 bases from J, with 10 bases between. There are 14 residues in the CDR3. Germline CDR1 and CDR2: MNHEY and SMNVEV (reference sequence). CDR3 protein: CASSLVSGAYEQYF. For the CDR3, the DNA is TGTGCCAGCAGTTTAGTGTCAGGGGCCTACGAGCAGTACTTC.

This clonotype was found many times. The chain combines TRBV2 with TRBJ1-1; TRBD1 matches at 10 bases. Germline trimming cut 6 bases from V and 6 bases from J; bases unmatched to any gene: 7. This CDR3 spans 14 amino acids. Germline V CDR1 and CDR2: SNHLY, FYNNEI. The chain's CDR3 is CASRSTGGLSEAFF. Written as DNA, the CDR3 is TGTGCCAGCAGATCGACAGGGGGCCTCTCTGAAGCTTTCTTT.